This T cell receptor (beta chain) was retrieved from a study of follicular helper T cells after annual influenza vaccination. As for the study in general: Across the 2013-2014, 2014-2015 and 2015-2016 vaccination seasons, some subjects were resampled.

Time point described: 2014-2015 season, pre-vaccination. ICOS+CD38+ and ICOS-CD38- fractions were sorted from non-naive CD4+CXCR5+PD-1+ cells. Assay used: immunoSEQ multiplex PCR; TCRdb lists only in-frame clones, some missing. Of about 27,000 clones listed, 80% to 90% are singletons. Per germline, CDR1 LNHDA and CDR2 SQIVND (reference sequence). J lost 4 bases, V lost 6 bases, and 6 bases had no gene match. The CDR3 is made up of 14 amino acids. The chain employs TRBV19 and TRBJ1-5, with 7 bases lining up with TRBD1. This TCR came from an adult who received the influenza vaccine. Sequencing used CXCR5+ CD38- circulating T follicular helper cells from blood, obtained on the day of influenza vaccination. Subset here: circulating Tfh, non-naive CD4+CXCR5+PD-1+ (ICOS+CD38+ or ICOS-CD38-). CDR3: CASRNRDRNQPQHF. CDR3 sequence (DNA): TGTGCCAGTAGAAACCGGGACAGAAATCAGCCCCAGCATTTT.